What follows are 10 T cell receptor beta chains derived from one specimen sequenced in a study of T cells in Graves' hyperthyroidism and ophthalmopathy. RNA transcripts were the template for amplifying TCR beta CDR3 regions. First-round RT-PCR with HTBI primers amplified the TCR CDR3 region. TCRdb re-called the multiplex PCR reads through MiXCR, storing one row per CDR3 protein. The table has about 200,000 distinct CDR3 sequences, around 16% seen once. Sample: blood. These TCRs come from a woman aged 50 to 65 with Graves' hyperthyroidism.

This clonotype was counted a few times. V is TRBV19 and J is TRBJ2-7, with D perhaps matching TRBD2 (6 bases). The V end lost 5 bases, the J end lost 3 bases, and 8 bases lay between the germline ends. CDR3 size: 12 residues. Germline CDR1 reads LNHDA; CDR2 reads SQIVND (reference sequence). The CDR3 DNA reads TGTGCCAGTAGTCCGGGGGTCTACGAGCAGTACTTC. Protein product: CASSPGVYEQYF.

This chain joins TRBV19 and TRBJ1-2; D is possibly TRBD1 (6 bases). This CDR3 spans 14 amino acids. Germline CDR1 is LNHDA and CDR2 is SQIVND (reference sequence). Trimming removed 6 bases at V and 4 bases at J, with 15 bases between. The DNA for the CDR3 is TGTGCCAGTAGAGAAGGGACAAAGGGCTATGGCTACACCTTC. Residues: CASREGTKGYGYTF.

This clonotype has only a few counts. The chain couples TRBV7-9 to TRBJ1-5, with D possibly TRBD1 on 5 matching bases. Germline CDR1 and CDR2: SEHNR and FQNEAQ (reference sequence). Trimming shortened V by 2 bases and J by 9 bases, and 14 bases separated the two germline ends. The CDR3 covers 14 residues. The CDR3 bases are TGTGCCAGCAGCTTAATCAGGGAACGGGGGCCCCAGCATTTT. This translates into CASSLIRERGPQHF.

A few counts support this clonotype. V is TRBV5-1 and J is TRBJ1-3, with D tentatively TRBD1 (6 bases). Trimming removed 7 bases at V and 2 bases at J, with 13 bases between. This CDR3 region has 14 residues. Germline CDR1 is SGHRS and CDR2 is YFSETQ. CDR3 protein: CASLEDSAGNTIYF. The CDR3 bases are TGCGCCAGCCTGGAGGACAGCGCTGGAAACACCATATATTTT.

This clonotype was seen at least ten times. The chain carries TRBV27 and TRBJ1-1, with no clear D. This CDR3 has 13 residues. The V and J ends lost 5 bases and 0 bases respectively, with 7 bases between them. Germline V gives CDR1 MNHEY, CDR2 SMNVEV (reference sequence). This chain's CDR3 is CASSRWVNTEAFF. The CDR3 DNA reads TGTGCCAGCAGTCGATGGGTGAACACTGAAGCTTTCTTT.

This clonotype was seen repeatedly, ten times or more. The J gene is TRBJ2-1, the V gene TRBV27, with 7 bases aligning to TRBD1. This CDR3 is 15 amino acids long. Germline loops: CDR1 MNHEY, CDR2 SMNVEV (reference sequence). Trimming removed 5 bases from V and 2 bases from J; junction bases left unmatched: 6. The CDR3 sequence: CASSPGQVPYNEQFF. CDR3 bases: TGTGCCAGCAGTCCCGGACAGGTCCCCTACAATGAGCAGTTCTTC.

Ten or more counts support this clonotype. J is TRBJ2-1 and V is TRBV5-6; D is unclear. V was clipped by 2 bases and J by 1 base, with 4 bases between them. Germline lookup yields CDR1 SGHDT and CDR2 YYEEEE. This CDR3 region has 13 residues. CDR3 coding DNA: TGTGCCAGCAGCTTATGGTCCTACAATGAGCAGTTCTTC. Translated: CASSLWSYNEQFF.

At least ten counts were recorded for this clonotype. For the CDR3, the DNA is TGTGCCAGCAGCCTCTTCGCAGGGCTCTCTGGAAACACCATATATTTT. Amino acid sequence: CASSLFAGLSGNTIYF. The chain links TRBV12-3 or TRBV12-4 to TRBJ1-3; tentatively, D is TRBD1 (5 bases). Trimming cost V 6 bases and J 0 bases, with 15 bases left between them. The CDR3 covers 16 residues.

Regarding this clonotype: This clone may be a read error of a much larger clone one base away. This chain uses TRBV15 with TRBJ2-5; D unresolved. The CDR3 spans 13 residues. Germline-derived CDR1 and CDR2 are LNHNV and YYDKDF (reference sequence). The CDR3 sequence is CAASRDAPETQYF. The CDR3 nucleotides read TGTGCCGCCAGCAGAGATGCCCCAGAGACCCAGTACTTC. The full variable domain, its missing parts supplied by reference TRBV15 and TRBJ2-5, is DAMVIQNPRYQVTQFGKPVTLSCSQTLNHNVMYWYQQKSSQAPKLLFHYYDKDFNNEADTPDNFQSRRPNTSFCFLDIRSPGLGDTAMYLCAASRDAPETQYFGPGTRLLVL.

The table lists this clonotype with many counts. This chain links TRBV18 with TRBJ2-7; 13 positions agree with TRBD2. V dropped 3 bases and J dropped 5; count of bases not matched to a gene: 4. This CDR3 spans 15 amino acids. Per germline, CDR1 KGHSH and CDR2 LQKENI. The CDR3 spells CASSPGLAGVDEQYF. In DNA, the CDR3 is TGTGCCAGCTCACCTGGACTAGCGGGAGTTGACGAGCAGTACTTC. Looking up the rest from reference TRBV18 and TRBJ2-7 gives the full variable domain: NAGVMQNPRHLVRRRGQEARLRCSPMKGHSHVYWYRQLPEEGLKFMVYLQKENIIDESGMPKERFSAEFPKEGPSILRIQQVVRGDSAAYFCASSPGLAGVDEQYFGPGTRLTVT.